What follows are 5 T cell receptor beta chains derived from one specimen sequenced in a study of chemoradiotherapy in HPV16-positive cancers. Method: immunoSEQ multiplex PCR; TCRdb's copy keeps in-frame clones and lacks some. The sample lists about 20,000 clones, roughly 91% occurring once. The source material was blood, sampled from a patient who underwent chemoradiotherapy. These receptor sequences come from a human donor with HPV-associated anogenital cancer.

The V gene is TRBV4-2, the J gene TRBJ2-3; tentatively, D is TRBD1 (5 bases). V shed 0 bases and J shed 2 bases, with 9 bases lying between them. This CDR3 is built from 15 residues. Germline V lookup: CDR1 LGHNA, CDR2 YNFKEQ. The chain's CDR3 is CASSQDQGFTDTQYF. For the CDR3, the DNA is TGTGCCAGCAGCCAAGATCAGGGCTTCACAGATACGCAGTATTTT.

The chain couples TRBV2 to TRBJ1-1; 7 bases line up with TRBD1. The CDR3 spans 13 residues. CDR1 and CDR2 from the germline V gene are SNHLY and FYNNEI. Trimming removed 6 bases from V and 4 bases from J; junction bases left unmatched: 5. The DNA of the CDR3 is TGTGCCAGCAGCGAACAGGGGATCACTGAAGCTTTCTTT. Encoded protein: CASSEQGITEAFF.

This clone has a single count. The chain couples TRBV14 to TRBJ1-2; D remains ambiguous. The CDR3 contains 13 residues. Per the germline V gene, CDR1 is SGHDN and CDR2 is FVKESK. V was shortened by 3 bases and J by 1 base, with 6 bases between the two germline ends. The CDR3 loop is CASSQGDNYGYTF. The CDR3 bases are TGTGCCAGCAGCCAGGGAGATAACTATGGCTACACCTTC.

This chain connects TRBV28 to TRBJ1-2, with unresolved D. Germline lookup yields CDR1 MDHEN and CDR2 SYDVKM. The CDR3 consists of 13 residues. V lost 1 base and J lost 5, with 8 bases in between. The CDR3, as DNA: TGTGCCAGCAGTTTATCGATTCTGTATGGCTACACCTTC. Its protein product is CASSLSILYGYTF.

In this sample, this clone turned up once. This chain joins TRBV11-3 and TRBJ2-1; D possibly corresponds to TRBD2 (6 bases). The CDR3 is 16 amino acids. V was pared by 0 bases and J by 4 bases, with 13 bases between. Germline V gives CDR1 SGHNT, CDR2 YENEEA. CDR3 sequence (DNA): TGTGCCAGCAGCTTAGATGGGAGGTGGACATACAATGAGCAGTTCTTC. Translating gives CASSLDGRWTYNEQFF.